Detailed here is one T cell receptor beta chain. Its antigen is unidentified. This sample was included in a study of cytomegalovirus exposure and HLA in healthy donors. Study background: The roughly 130 validation repertoires used the same platform as the 666 first-cohort repertoires, a later analysis reported. The study, taken as a whole, reports: Researchers counted over 150 TCR beta chains as cytomegalovirus-associated.

This table comes from immunoSEQ multiplex PCR, and its TCRdb copy is limited to in-frame clones, with some not included. This sample yields fewer than 150,000 clones, of which around 88% are seen a single time; 4% to 6% belongs to the top ten. This TCR was sampled from a man aged 18 to 29 in good health and CMV-seronegative. Sequenced sample: PBMCs.

The CDR3: CASGPSRGSSGANVLTF. CDR3 DNA sequence: TGTGCTAGTGGACCCTCTCGGGGTTCCTCTGGGGCCAACGTCCTGACTTTC. The rearrangement uses TRBV12-5 and TRBJ2-6; perhaps TRBD2 as D (5 bases). The V and J ends lost 6 bases and 0 bases respectively, with 15 bases between them. CDR1 LGHNT and CDR2 FRNRAP come from the germline V gene. The length of the CDR3 is 17 residues.